The source of this T cell receptor beta chain is a study of blood T cell repertoires in COVID-19. Study context: From the United States, Italy and Spain came samples of acute and convalescent COVID-19. PBMCs, B-cell-depleted T cells, or T cells provided the cDNA or gDNA that made up the material.

Source study methods: Estimation of nucleated cell counts was performed using reference gene primer amplification. The method was immunoSEQ multiplex PCR; TCRdb's version includes in-frame clones alone and lacks a portion of them. D and trimming come from the DNA, and the V and J calls and clone size come from that table. The data contain roughly 130,000 clones, around three quarters of them singletons. V lost 0 bases and J lost 6; bases outside the gene matches: 9. Germline V gene data show CDR1 as SGHAT and CDR2 as FQNNGV. This CDR3 spans 17 amino acids. This chain connects TRBV11-2 to TRBJ2-3; 10 bases line up with TRBD2. This TCR was sampled from a man older than 75 with acute or convalescent COVID-19. Sequencing used peripheral blood. The CDR3 sequence: CASSLDPPSGGRDTQYF. CDR3 nucleotide sequence: TGTGCCAGCAGCTTAGATCCCCCTAGCGGGGGCAGGGATACGCAGTATTTT. Together with reference TRBV11-2 and TRBJ2-3, the CDR3 gives the full variable domain: EAGVAQSPRYKIIEKRQSVAFWCNPISGHATLYWYQQILGQGPKLLIQFQNNGVVDDSQLPKDRFSAERLKGVDSTLKIQPAKLEDSAVYLCASSLDPPSGGRDTQYFGPGTRLTVL.